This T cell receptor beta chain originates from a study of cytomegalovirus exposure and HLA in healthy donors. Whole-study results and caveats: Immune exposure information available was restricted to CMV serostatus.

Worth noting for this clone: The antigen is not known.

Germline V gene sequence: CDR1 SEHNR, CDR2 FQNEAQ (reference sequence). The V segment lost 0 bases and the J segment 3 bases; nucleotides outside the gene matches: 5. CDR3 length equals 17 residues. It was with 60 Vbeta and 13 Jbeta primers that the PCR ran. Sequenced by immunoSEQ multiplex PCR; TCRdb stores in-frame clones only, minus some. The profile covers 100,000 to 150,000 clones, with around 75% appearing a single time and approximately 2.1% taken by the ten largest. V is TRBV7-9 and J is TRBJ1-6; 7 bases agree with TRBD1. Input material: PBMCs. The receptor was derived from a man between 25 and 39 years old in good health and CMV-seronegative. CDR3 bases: TGTGCCAGCAGCTTAGCGCGGACAGGTAACTATAATTCACCCCTCCACTTT. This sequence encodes CASSLARTGNYNSPLHF.